Detailed here is one TCR beta chain. The time point: before natalizumab initiation. The T0 samples predate the first natalizumab infusion. The survey-level immunoSEQ assay was used. TCRdb's table, derived via immunoSEQ multiplex PCR, lists solely in-frame clones and lacks some. The repertoire has under 40,000 clones, 85% to 95% of them found once; the top ten carry about 1.8%. This sample was included in a study of multiple sclerosis patients with progressive multifocal leukoencephalopathy. The TCR comes from a young man with multiple sclerosis. Sequencing input: PBMCs.

The CDR3 region has the DNA TGTGCCAGCAGTTATAGGGGGACTAATGAAAAACTGTTTTTT. It encodes CASSYRGTNEKLFF. The genes are TRBV6-6 and TRBJ1-4; D might be TRBD1 (6 bases). Germline V gene data show CDR1 as MNHNY and CDR2 as SVGAGI (reference sequence). The CDR3 contains 14 residues. The ends were cut back, 3 bases at V and 2 bases at J, with 7 bases in the middle.